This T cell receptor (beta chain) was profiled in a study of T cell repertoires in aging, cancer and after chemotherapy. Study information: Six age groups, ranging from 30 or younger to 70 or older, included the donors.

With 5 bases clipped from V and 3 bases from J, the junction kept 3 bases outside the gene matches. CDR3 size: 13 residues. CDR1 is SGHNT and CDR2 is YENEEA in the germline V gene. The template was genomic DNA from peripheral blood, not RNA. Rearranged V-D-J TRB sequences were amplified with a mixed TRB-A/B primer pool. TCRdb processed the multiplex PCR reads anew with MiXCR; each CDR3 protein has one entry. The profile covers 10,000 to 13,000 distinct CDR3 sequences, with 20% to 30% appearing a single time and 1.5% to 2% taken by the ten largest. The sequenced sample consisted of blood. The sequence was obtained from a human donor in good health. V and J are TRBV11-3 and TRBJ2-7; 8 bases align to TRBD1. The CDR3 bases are TGTGCCAGCAGCGTTGGACAGGGCTACGAGCAGTACTTC. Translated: CASSVGQGYEQYF.